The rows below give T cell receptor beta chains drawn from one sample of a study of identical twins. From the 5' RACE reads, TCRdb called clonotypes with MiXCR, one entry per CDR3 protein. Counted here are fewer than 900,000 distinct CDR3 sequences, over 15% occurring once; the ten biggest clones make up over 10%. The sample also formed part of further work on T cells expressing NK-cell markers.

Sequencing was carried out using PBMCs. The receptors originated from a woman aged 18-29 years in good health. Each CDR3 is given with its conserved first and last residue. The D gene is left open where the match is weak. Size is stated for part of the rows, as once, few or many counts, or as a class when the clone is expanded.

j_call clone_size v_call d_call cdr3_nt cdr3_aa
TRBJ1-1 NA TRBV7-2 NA TGTGCCAGCAGCTTAGTTCGGCAGACTGAAGCTTTCTTT CASSLVRQTEAFF
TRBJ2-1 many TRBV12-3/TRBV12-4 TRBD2 TGTGCCAGCAGTTTATCCCTAGCGGGAGAGGTCAATGAGCAGTTCTTC CASSLSLAGEVNEQFF
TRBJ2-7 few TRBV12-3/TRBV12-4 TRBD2 TGTGCCAGCACTAGCGGGGGATACTACGAGCAGTACTTC CASTSGGYYEQYF
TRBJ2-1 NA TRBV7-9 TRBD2 TGTGCCAGCAGCTCCTTTAGCGGGGGGAACGGCAATGAGCAGTTCTTC CASSSFSGGNGNEQFF
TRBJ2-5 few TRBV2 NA TGTGCCAGCAACTATGGTGAGACCCAGTACTTC CASNYGETQYF
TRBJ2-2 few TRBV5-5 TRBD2 TGTGCCAGCAGCCCGGGGGGACTAGCAGTGAACACCGGGGAGCTGTTTTTT CASSPGGLAVNTGELFF
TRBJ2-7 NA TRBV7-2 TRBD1 TGTGCCAGCAGCTTCGGGACAGGGCACTACTACGAGCAGTACTTC CASSFGTGHYYEQYF
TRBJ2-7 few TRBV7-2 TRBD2 TGTGCCAGCAGCAAAGTAGCGGGGGGATACGAGCAGTACTTC CASSKVAGGYEQYF
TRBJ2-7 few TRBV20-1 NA TGCAGTGCTAGCCTTAGTCCGGAGACCGAGCAGTACTTC CSASLSPETEQYF
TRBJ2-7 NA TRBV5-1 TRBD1 TGCGCCAGCAAAGTTCTAGGGGGCGACGAGCAGTACTTC CASKVLGGDEQYF
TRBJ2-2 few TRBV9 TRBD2 TGTGCCAGTTCGACTAGCGGGGGGCTAAACACCGGGGAGCTGTTTTTT CASSTSGGLNTGELFF
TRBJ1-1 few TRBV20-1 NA TGCAGTGCTAGAGGACTGACAAACACTGAAGCTTTCTTT CSARGLTNTEAFF
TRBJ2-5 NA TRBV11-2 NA TGTGCCAGCAGCTTCGGACTGAAAGAGACCCAGTACTTC CASSFGLKETQYF
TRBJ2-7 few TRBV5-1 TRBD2 TGCGCCAGCAGCCTCCGTCCTAGCGGGGTATACGAGCAGTACTTC CASSLRPSGVYEQYF
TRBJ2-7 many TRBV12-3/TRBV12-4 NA TGTGCCAGCAGTTCTCCTTGGACAACCGCCTACGAGCAGTACTTC CASSSPWTTAYEQYF